Shown below are 13 T cell receptor beta chains from a single sample sequenced in a study of blood T cell repertoires in COVID-19 (dated by TCRdb to 2020 to 2022). The library relied on the immunoSEQ multiplex PCR assay. In TCRdb, the immuneACCESS table is reduced to in-frame sequences with V and J assigned. These tables do not hold every clone; where another copy was compared, an unresolved V gene accounts for under half, and the others remain unexplained. Within this sample are some 100,000 clones, with 87% of them counted one time only. Of the sample, approximately 7% falls within the top ten clones. Sequenced material: peripheral blood. These receptors all come from a man younger than 40 in a cohort sampled during active COVID-19.

The V and J genes are TRBV6-5 and TRBJ2-5; D is possibly TRBD1 (5 bases). Germline CDR1 is MNHEY and CDR2 is SVGAGI. The V and J ends lost 7 bases and 2 bases respectively, with 17 bases between them. CDR3 length equals 15 residues. This CDR3 reads CASIGWGLPQETQYF. The CDR3 coding sequence is TGTGCCAGCATCGGGTGGGGCCTACCACAAGAGACCCAGTACTTC.

The CDR3 coding sequence is TGTGCCATCAGTGAGTCCAGGGTAGGGAATGGCTACACCTTC. The encoded protein is CAISESRVGNGYTF. The chain links TRBV10-3 to TRBJ1-2, with a tentative D call TRBD1 (5 bases). The CDR3 loop spans 14 amino acids. Trimming left V 0 bases short and J 6 bases short, with 11 bases between. CDR1 is ENHRY, CDR2 SYGVKD, per germline.

The chain recombines TRBV7-2 with TRBJ2-5; a weak D match, TRBD2 (6 bases). The CDR3 contains 13 residues. The V end was cut by 2 bases, the J end by 7 bases, with 11 bases between. CDR1 and CDR2 (germline): SGHTA, FQGNSA. CDR3 DNA: TGTGCCAGCAGCTTAACGGACGGGGGGACCCAGTACTTC. Translating it yields CASSLTDGGTQYF.

The CDR3 sequence: CASSAQGNPYSPLHF. In DNA form, the CDR3 reads TGTGCCAGCAGCGCACAGGGAAATCCCTATTCACCCCTCCACTTT. The genes are TRBV2 and TRBJ1-6; perhaps TRBD1 as D (6 bases). This CDR3 contains 15 residues. V lost 6 bases to trimming and J lost 8 bases, with 17 bases between them. Germline V gene data show CDR1 as SNHLY and CDR2 as FYNNEI. Variable domain in full (rest from reference TRBV2 and TRBJ1-6): EPEVTQTPSHQVTQMGQEVILRCVPISNHLYFYWYRQILGQKVEFLVSFYNNEISEKSEIFDDQFSVERPDGSNFTLKIRSTKLEDSAMYFCASSAQGNPYSPLHFGNGTRLTVT.

This chain uses TRBV6-2 or TRBV6-3 with TRBJ1-6, with 8 bases identical to TRBD1. The CDR3 sequence is 16 residues long. From germline, CDR1 is MNHEY and CDR2 SVGEGT. V lost 4 bases to trimming and J lost 7 bases; unmatched junction nucleotides: 9. The CDR3 sequence is CASSSDRGWENSPLHF. CDR3 nucleotides: TGTGCCAGCAGTTCAGACAGGGGATGGGAGAATTCACCCCTCCACTTT.

The V gene is TRBV7-3, the J gene TRBJ1-3; 12 nucleotides match TRBD1. Trimming removed 2 bases from V and 2 bases from J; junction bases left unmatched: 10. Germline-derived CDR1 and CDR2 are SGHTA and FQGTGA. CDR3 length: 19 residues. Written as DNA, the CDR3 is TGTGCCAGCAGCTTAGTCGGGACAGGGGGCGCGGGAGCTGGAAACACCATATATTTT. The encoded protein is CASSLVGTGGAGAGNTIYF. Combining the CDR3 with reference TRBV7-3 and TRBJ1-3 gives the whole variable domain GAGVSQTPSNKVTEKGKYVELRCDPISGHTALYWYRQSLGQGPEFLIYFQGTGAADDSGLPNDRFFAVRPEGSVSTLKIQRTERGDSAVYLCASSLVGTGGAGAGNTIYFGEGSWLTVV.

The chain carries TRBV24-1 and TRBJ2-3; 7 positions match TRBD2. The CDR3 consists of 16 residues. V dropped 4 bases and J dropped 0; count of bases not matched to a gene: 6. The germline V gene encodes CDR1 KGHDR and CDR2 SFDVKD. The CDR3 DNA reads as TGTGCCACCAGTGACCCGAAGCGGGGCAGCACAGATACGCAGTATTTT. The encoded protein is CATSDPKRGSTDTQYF.

This clone was seen once. The sample contains more than one DNA sequence encoding this CDR3. The rearrangement joins TRBV7-9 to TRBJ2-7; 9 nucleotides agree with TRBD1. Germline values: CDR1 SEHNR, CDR2 FQNEAQ (reference sequence). V trimming: 5 bases; J trimming: 4 bases; junction bases outside the gene matches: 6. The CDR3 length is 14 residues. The CDR3 DNA reads as TGTGCCAGCAGCCCGTGGACAGGGGAATACGAGCAGTACTTC. It yields the protein CASSPWTGEYEQYF. Looking up the rest from reference TRBV7-9 and TRBJ2-7 gives the full variable domain: DTGVSQNPRHKITKRGQNVTFRCDPISEHNRLYWYRQTLGQGPEFLTYFQNEAQLEKSRLLSDRFSAERPKGSFSTLEIQRTEQGDSAMYLCASSPWTGEYEQYFGPGTRLTVT.

The chain joins TRBV9 to TRBJ2-7; maybe TRBD2 (6 bases). The CDR3 covers 17 residues. Germline CDR1 is SGDLS and CDR2 is YYNGEE. The germline V and J ends were trimmed by 0 bases and 0 bases, with 16 bases remaining between them. The CDR3 region has the DNA TGTGCCAGCAGCGTAGGGGACTCCTGGAGCCCCTCCTACGAGCAGTACTTC. This encodes CASSVGDSWSPSYEQYF.

This chain connects TRBV30 to TRBJ1-1, with D possibly matching TRBD1 (6 bases). Trimming removed 5 bases from V and 0 bases from J, with 7 bases in between. Germline-derived CDR1 and CDR2 are GTSNPN and SVGIG (reference sequence). The CDR3 has 12 residues. The CDR3 DNA follows: TGTGCCTGGGGGGACATGAACACTGAAGCTTTCTTT. Protein sequence: CAWGDMNTEAFF.

This clone was found once. This CDR3 reads CASSIPLLDRQPQHF. For the CDR3, the DNA is TGTGCCAGTAGTATTCCCCTCCTCGACAGGCAGCCCCAGCATTTT. The chain couples TRBV19 to TRBJ1-5; possibly TRBD1 for D (6 bases). CDR3 length: 15 residues. V was trimmed by 3 bases and J by 7 bases, leaving 16 bases between them. CDR1 is LNHDA and CDR2 is SQIVND in the germline V gene (reference sequence).

In DNA, the CDR3 is TGTGCCAGCAGTCCACCACCAGGGGTAGGCGCGCCCCTCCACTTT. Protein sequence: CASSPPPGVGAPLHF. The rearrangement links TRBV27 to TRBJ1-6; possible D gene TRBD1, 6 bases. The CDR3 sequence is 15 residues long. V lost 5 bases and J lost 13, with 21 bases in between. Germline CDR1 is MNHEY and CDR2 is SMNVEV (reference sequence).

The chain is built from TRBV6-5 and TRBJ2-2; tentatively, D is TRBD2 (5 bases). Germline-derived CDR1 and CDR2 are MNHEY and SVGAGI. Trimming stripped 8 bases from V and 1 base from J, with 11 bases between. This CDR3 has 14 residues. DNA for the CDR3: TGTGCCAGCCTTGACGCGGGGAACACCGGGGAGCTGTTTTTT. Its translation: CASLDAGNTGELFF.